This TCR beta chain originates from a study of T-cell memory formation after mild COVID-19. Study-level findings and limits: Contracting clones from day 15 to 85 showed balanced CD4/CD8; later expanders favored CD4+. The study detected some responding clones in pre-infection memory, suggesting cross-reactive memory joined. Among clones peaking at day 37 in the second wave, SARS-CoV-2 specificity remained unconfirmed.

TCRdb used MiXCR to reprocess the 5' RACE reads, holding one entry per CDR3 protein. The sample has 110,000 or so distinct CDR3 sequences; 22% are singletons. In the case of this clonotype: Antigen specificity is unknown.

CDR1 is SGHRS and CDR2 is YFSETQ in the germline V gene. This CDR3 region has 15 residues. V lost 2 bases to trimming and J lost 0 bases, with 11 bases between them. The sample was PBMCs or a T cell subset sorted from them (not recorded which). This TCR derives from a man aged 18 to 29 who had mild COVID-19 (a few samples of this study predate the infection). Cell type and time point are not known. J is TRBJ1-1 and V is TRBV5-1; TRBD1 is a possible D gene (5 bases). The DNA of the CDR3 is TGCGCCAGCAGCTTTATTGACAGATTGAACACTGAAGCTTTCTTT. Its translation: CASSFIDRLNTEAFF.